This is a list of T cell receptor beta chains from one sample in a study of T cell clonotyping in hematopoietic cell transplantation. Profiled with immunoSEQ multiplex PCR; TCRdb holds only in-frame clones, not every one. The repertoire holds 45,000 to 60,000 clones, with more than 75% as singletons. The sequencing here drew on peripheral blood mononuclear cells, taken before stem cell transplant. These receptors all stem from a man aged 60-69 years with biphenotypic leukemia. Some clones in this sample may be carry-over from other donors' samples. Each CDR3 is given with its conserved first and last residue. A D gene is named only where the DNA matches it firmly. Expanded clones get a size class; other rows say once, few or many, or leave the size out.

few | NA | TRBJ2-1 | TRBV7-7 | CASSQFRPLPDNEQFF | TGTGCTAGCAGCCAGTTTAGGCCCCTTCCCGACAATGAGCAGTTCTTC
NA | NA | TRBJ2-7 | TRBV30 | CAWSVHYEQYF | TGTGCCTGGAGTGTACATTACGAGCAGTACTTC
NA | TRBD1 | TRBJ2-2 | TRBV7-3 | CASSVQGASGELFF | TGTGCCAGCAGCGTACAGGGGGCGTCCGGGGAGCTGTTTTTT
NA | NA | TRBJ2-5 | TRBV4-1 | CASRERGLGETQYF | TGCGCCAGCAGGGAACGGGGCCTGGGAGAGACCCAGTACTTC
few | NA | TRBJ1-3 | TRBV7-9 | CASSLVADAFSGNTIYF | TGTGCCAGCAGCTTAGTGGCGGATGCCTTCTCTGGAAACACCATATATTTT
NA | NA | TRBJ2-6 | TRBV30 | CAWSVRQGRSSGANVLTF | TGTGCCTGGAGTGTTCGGCAGGGGAGATCCTCTGGGGCCAACGTCCTGACTTTC
NA | NA | TRBJ1-4 | TRBV2 | CASSVGSLKLFF | TGTGCCAGCAGTGTAGGGTCACTGAAACTGTTTTTT
once | NA | TRBJ2-7 | TRBV20-1 | CSAGTYEQYF | TGCAGTGCCGGAACCTACGAGCAGTACTTC
NA | NA | TRBJ2-7 | TRBV19 | CASSTTWEQYF | TGTGCCAGTAGCACCACCTGGGAGCAGTACTTC
NA | NA | TRBJ2-2 | TRBV6-6 | CASCAGEGGTGELFF | TGTGCCAGCTGCGCGGGAGAAGGGGGCACCGGGGAGCTGTTTTTT
NA | NA | TRBJ1-2 | TRBV7-9 | CASRGSNYGYTF | TGTGCCAGCAGGGGGAGTAACTATGGCTACACCTTC
NA | NA | TRBJ1-1 | TRBV2 | CASSVGSVLQGNTEAFF | TGTGCCAGCAGTGTGGGCTCAGTCCTACAGGGGAACACTGAAGCTTTCTTT
few | NA | TRBJ2-5 | TRBV7-8 | CASSLNSGLETQYF | TGTGCCAGCAGCTTAAATAGCGGTCTAGAGACCCAGTACTTC
NA | NA | TRBJ2-7 | TRBV14 | CASRSSYGGQEQYF | TGTGCCAGCAGGTCCTCATACGGGGGGCAAGAGCAGTACTTC
NA | NA | TRBJ1-2 | TRBV7-9 | CASSEGLSNYGYTF | TGTGCCAGCAGCGAAGGGCTATCTAACTATGGCTACACCTTC
NA | NA | TRBJ2-2 | TRBV9 | CASSTTDDGTGELFF | TGTGCCAGCAGCACGACCGACGATGGGACCGGGGAGCTGTTTTTT
NA | TRBD2 | TRBJ2-1 | TRBV5-4 | CASSFSGGGYNEQFF | TGTGCCAGCAGCTTCAGCGGGGGAGGCTACAATGAGCAGTTCTTC
NA | TRBD1 | TRBJ2-7 | TRBV5-1 | CASSLGFYRDRFHEQYF | TGCGCCAGCAGCTTGGGGTTTTACCGGGACAGGTTCCACGAGCAGTACTTC
NA | NA | TRBJ1-4 | TRBV7-9 | CASSTTFRFSNEKLFF | TGTGCCAGCAGCACAACCTTCAGGTTTTCAAATGAAAAACTGTTTTTT
NA | NA | TRBJ1-5 | TRBV7-2 | CASSGSSNQPQHF | TGTGCCAGCAGCGGGAGTTCCAATCAGCCCCAGCATTTT
NA | NA | TRBJ1-2 | TRBV4-3 | CASSQMGWDPTYGYTF | TGCGCCAGCAGCCAGATGGGATGGGACCCAACTTATGGCTACACCTTC
NA | TRBD1 | TRBJ1-1 | TRBV28 | CASLSGTENTEAFF | TGTGCCAGCCTATCCGGGACAGAGAACACTGAAGCTTTCTTT
NA | NA | TRBJ2-2 | TRBV4-3 | CASSQEVRGTGELFF | TGCGCCAGCAGCCAAGAGGTGCGGGGCACCGGGGAGCTGTTTTTT
NA | NA | TRBJ2-4 | TRBV2 | CASRWQGLAKNIQYF | TGTGCCAGCAGGTGGCAGGGGCTAGCCAAAAACATTCAGTACTTC
NA | TRBD2 | TRBJ2-7 | TRBV4-2 | CASSPGLVSYEQYF | TGTGCCAGCAGCCCGGGACTAGTTTCCTACGAGCAGTACTTC
NA | NA | TRBJ2-6 | TRBV19 | CASSIGGSGANVLTF | TGTGCCAGTAGTATAGGGGGAAGTGGGGCCAACGTCCTGACTTTC
NA | TRBD2 | TRBJ2-7 | TRBV11-2 | CASSSSGRAGSDEQYF | TGTGCCAGCAGCTCTAGCGGGAGGGCCGGCTCGGACGAGCAGTACTTC
NA | NA | TRBJ1-2 | TRBV7-8 | CASSFDGTPDYGYTF | TGTGCCAGCAGCTTTGACGGGACACCCGACTATGGCTACACCTTC
NA | NA | TRBJ2-5 | TRBV27 | CASSFVSAETQYF | TGTGCCAGCAGTTTCGTGTCAGCAGAGACCCAGTACTTC
NA | NA | TRBJ1-2 | TRBV9 | CASSGGTGGAVGYTF | TGTGCCAGCAGCGGAGGGACGGGTGGGGCCGTTGGCTACACCTTC
NA | NA | TRBJ2-7 | TRBV6-5 | CASSFLSGPYEQYF | TGTGCCAGCAGTTTCCTCTCGGGGCCCTACGAGCAGTACTTC
NA | NA | TRBJ2-7 | TRBV5-1 | CASRARDGAYEQYF | TGCGCCAGCAGGGCTCGGGACGGCGCATACGAGCAGTACTTC
NA | TRBD1 | TRBJ1-5 | TRBV4-3 | CASSQGQGVNQPQHF | TGCGCCAGCAGCCAGGGACAGGGGGTAAATCAGCCCCAGCATTTT
NA | NA | TRBJ2-5 | TRBV7-6 | CASSLAGPGTQYF | TGTGCCAGCAGCTTAGCAGGGCCAGGGACCCAGTACTTC
NA | NA | TRBJ2-3 | TRBV11-2 | CASSAGGRRTDTQYF | TGTGCCAGCAGCGCCGGCGGCAGACGCACAGATACGCAGTATTTT
NA | NA | TRBJ2-2 | TRBV7-3 | CASSLSQQGSGELFF | TGTGCCAGCAGCTTATCTCAACAGGGTTCCGGGGAGCTGTTTTTT
NA | NA | TRBJ1-4 | TRBV4-3 | CASSQVRTSEKLFF | TGCGCCAGCAGCCAAGTAAGGACGTCAGAAAAACTGTTTTTT
NA | NA | TRBJ1-5 | TRBV28 | CASSFNSFNQPQHF | TGTGCCAGCAGTTTTAACTCGTTCAATCAGCCCCAGCATTTT
NA | NA | TRBJ2-5 | TRBV4-2 | CASSQEGRFGETQYF | TGTGCCAGCAGCCAAGAAGGACGTTTCGGGGAGACCCAGTACTTC
NA | NA | TRBJ1-4 | TRBV29-1 | CSVEDLQAKLFF | TGCAGCGTTGAAGATTTGCAGGCTAAACTGTTTTTT
NA | NA | TRBJ2-3 | TRBV28 | CASSSILLVDTQYF | TGTGCCAGCAGTTCCATTCTCCTTGTAGATACGCAGTATTTT
NA | NA | TRBJ1-4 | TRBV6-5 | CASSYRPGEGEKLFF | TGTGCCAGCAGTTACCGTCCTGGGGAGGGAGAAAAACTGTTTTTT
NA | NA | TRBJ1-2 | TRBV19 | CASAGEGNNYGYTF | TGTGCCAGTGCCGGGGAGGGTAACAACTATGGCTACACCTTC
NA | NA | TRBJ1-1 | TRBV28 | CATWGSPDTEAFF | TGTGCCACCTGGGGAAGCCCGGACACTGAAGCTTTCTTT
NA | NA | TRBJ2-3 | TRBV28 | CASSRATSTDTQYF | TGTGCCAGCAGCCGAGCCACTAGCACAGATACGCAGTATTTT
NA | NA | TRBJ2-7 | TRBV6-6 | CASGRAPVKQYF | TGTGCCAGCGGAAGAGCCCCTGTGAAGCAGTACTTC
NA | NA | TRBJ2-5 | TRBV19 | CASSKTRLSGETQYF | TGTGCCAGTAGTAAGACGAGACTGTCGGGGGAGACCCAGTACTTC
NA | NA | TRBJ2-5 | TRBV12-5 | CASGVRESETQYF | TGTGCTAGTGGTGTTCGGGAGTCGGAGACCCAGTACTTC
NA | NA | TRBJ2-7 | TRBV7-9 | CASSTNALGRRTYF | TGTGCCAGCAGCACTAATGCCCTGGGCAGGAGGACTTACTTC
few | NA | TRBJ1-5 | TRBV19 | CASTNRDYGQPQHF | TGTGCCAGTACCAACAGGGATTATGGTCAGCCCCAGCATTTT
NA | TRBD1 | TRBJ2-2 | TRBV28 | CASSSRTGHTGELFF | TGTGCCAGCAGTTCCCGGACAGGGCACACCGGGGAGCTGTTTTTT
NA | TRBD1 | TRBJ1-4 | TRBV19 | CASTGTGDATNEKLFF | TGTGCCAGTACCGGGACAGGGGACGCAACTAATGAAAAACTGTTTTTT
few | TRBD2 | TRBJ2-3 | TRBV11-3 | CASSPSSGFTDTQYF | TGTGCCAGCAGCCCGTCTAGCGGGTTCACAGATACGCAGTATTTT
NA | TRBD1 | TRBJ2-7 | TRBV9 | CASSSQGTGGHEQYF | TGTGCCAGCAGCTCACAAGGGACAGGGGGCCACGAGCAGTACTTC
NA | NA | TRBJ2-7 | TRBV4-3 | CASSQGRGEQYF | TGCGCCAGCAGCCAAGGAAGGGGAGAGCAGTACTTC
once | NA | TRBJ2-2 | TRBV30 | CAWSVAGELFF | TGTGCCTGGAGTGTTGCAGGGGAGCTGTTTTTT
NA | NA | TRBJ2-7 | TRBV7-2 | CASSLGTLSYEQYF | TGTGCCAGCAGCTTAGGCACGCTATCCTACGAGCAGTACTTC
NA | TRBD2 | TRBJ2-3 | TRBV2 | CASSPLFQTSGGSTDTQYF | TGTGCCAGCAGTCCACTATTCCAGACTAGCGGGGGAAGCACAGATACGCAGTATTTT
NA | TRBD2 | TRBJ2-3 | TRBV4-1 | CASSQDRVYREGMDTQYF | TGCGCCAGCAGCCAAGATAGGGTCTATCGGGAGGGCATGGATACGCAGTATTTT